The 27 T cell receptor beta chains below all came from one sample that was sequenced in a study of T cells in women clearing cervical HPV infection. Method: immunoSEQ multiplex PCR; TCRdb's copy keeps in-frame clones and lacks some. The sample's table shows 18,000 or so clones. The sample comprised blood buffy coat. Receptors originate from a woman aged 18-69 years with a cervical HPV16 infection that either progressed to CIN3+ or cleared (not recorded which).

Remarks on this clone: The read stops 3 residues short of the end of the CDR3; the missing end is completed from the germline J gene. This rearrangement joins TRBV7-9 to TRBJ1-6, with a weak D call TRBD1 (6 bases). Germline CDR1 and CDR2: SEHNR and FQNEAQ (reference sequence). This CDR3 contains 13 residues. CDR3 sequence: CASSLPQGGPLHF. The part of the CDR3 DNA that was read is TGTGCCAGCAGCTTACCACAGGGTGGCCCC.

Points on this clone: The CDR3 end lies 3 residues beyond the end of the read and is filled in from the germline J gene. The chain carries TRBV4-2 and TRBJ2-2; 11 bases fit TRBD2. The trim removed 1 base at V and 2 bases at J, leaving 6 bases unmatched. CDR1 LGHNA and CDR2 YNFKEQ come from the germline V gene. This CDR3 spans 18 amino acids. CDR3 in amino acids: CASSQGLAGLLNTGELFF. Incomplete CDR3 DNA: TGTGCCAGCAGCCAAGGACTAGCGGGATTACTTAACACCGGGGAG.

Worth noting for this clone: With the read ending 3 residues before the CDR3 end, the germline J gene is used to fill in that end. V and J are TRBV6-2 or TRBV6-3 and TRBJ1-2; D gene uncertain. This CDR3 has 12 residues. The V gene lost 8 bases and the J gene lost 4 bases, with 11 bases spanning the gap. CDR1 is MNHEY, CDR2 SVGEGT, per germline. The DNA read from the CDR3 is TGTGCCAGCGATTCGGGGTTCTATGGC. Protein product: CASDSGFYG. The complete CDR3 reads CASDSGFYGYTF.

On this clone itself: The CDR3 end is not reached by the read, which stops 3 residues before it; the germline J gene fills it in. The J gene is TRBJ1-5, the V gene TRBV6-2 or TRBV6-3; 8 bases align to TRBD1. V lost 10 bases to trimming and J lost 1 base; unmatched junction nucleotides: 9. The CDR3 runs 15 residues. Germline V gives CDR1 MNHEY, CDR2 SVGEGT. CDR3 bases read: TGTGCCACCCAATGGCGGACAGGGAGCAATCAGCCC. Translating it yields CATQWRTGSNQP. The whole CDR3 is CATQWRTGSNQPQHF.

A word on this clone: The DNA ends 3 residues before the CDR3 does, and the rest of the CDR3 is filled in from the germline J gene. The chain joins TRBV9 to TRBJ2-3, with D possibly matching TRBD2 (5 bases). CDR1 is SGDLS, CDR2 YYNGEE, per germline. CDR3 length equals 15 residues. The sequenced CDR3 bases are TGTGCCAGCAGCGTGTTGACAAACCCCGGGGAGACG. This encodes CASSVLTNPGET. The full-length CDR3 reads as CASSVLTNPGETQYF.

In the case of this clone: The observed sequence ends 3 residues before the CDR3 terminus, with the missing tail filled in from the germline J gene. The chain joins TRBV29-1 to TRBJ2-3, with TRBD2 matching over 8 bases. The CDR3 consists of 14 residues. Germline values: CDR1 SQVTM, CDR2 ANQGSEA. Losses at the gene ends were 2 bases for V and 0 bases for J; bases not matched to a gene: 1. The CDR3 sequence: CSVELAGSTDTQYF. CDR3 DNA, as far as it was read: TGCAGCGTTGAACTAGCGGGCAGCACAGATACG.

Points on this clone: The read stops 3 residues short of the end of the CDR3; the missing end is completed from the germline J gene. The chain recombines TRBV2 with TRBJ2-3; possibly TRBD2 for D (7 bases). The germline V and J ends were trimmed by 4 bases and 4 bases, with 15 bases remaining between them. The length of the CDR3 is 15 residues. Germline CDR1 is SNHLY and CDR2 is FYNNEI. Here the CDR3 reads CASSAEGGLADTQYF. The sequenced CDR3 bases are TGTGCCAGCAGTGCTGAGGGGGGGCTGGCAGATACG.

As for this clone: Coverage ceases 3 residues before the CDR3 finishes, and the germline J gene fills in the end. V and J are TRBV7-8 and TRBJ2-5; 9 bases agree with TRBD1. J was trimmed by 5 bases and V by 6 bases; bases with no gene match: 4. CDR1 is SGHVS, CDR2 FQNEAQ, per germline. There are 13 residues in the CDR3. Incomplete CDR3 DNA: TGTGCCAGCAGGCACAGGGGGCTTGAGACC. This gives the protein CASRHRGLET. The full CDR3 reads CASRHRGLETQYF.

This clone is identified as medium-sized (0.01 to 0.1%) from frequency. The read is 3 residues too short to cover the CDR3 end, so that end is filled in from the germline J gene. The chain has TRBV7-2 and TRBJ2-2; possible D gene TRBD2, 5 bases. Germline loops: CDR1 SGHTA, CDR2 FQGNSA. Trimming removed 3 bases at V and 8 bases at J, with 13 bases between. The CDR3 is 14 amino acids. The CDR3 sequence: CASSLSPRRGELFF. CDR3 DNA, as far as it was read: TGTGCCAGCAGCTTGTCACCTAGGAGGGGGGAG.

On this clone: The read gets to within 3 residues of the CDR3 end, and the germline J gene fills in the rest. The chain employs TRBV20-1 and TRBJ1-1, with D unresolved. CDR1 is DFQATT and CDR2 is SNEGSKA in the germline V gene (reference sequence). The CDR3 consists of 11 residues. The chain's CDR3 is CSARDMATAFF. Partial CDR3 DNA: TGCAGTGCTAGAGATATGGCAACG.

Details on this clone: The read halts 3 residues ahead of the CDR3 end, with the missing end drawn from the germline J gene. The chain links TRBV29-1 to TRBJ1-1; a weak D match, TRBD1 (5 bases). V was pared by 7 bases and J by 1 base, with 7 bases between. Germline assignment: CDR1 SQVTM and CDR2 ANQGSEA. This CDR3 is built from 11 residues. Incomplete CDR3 DNA: TGCAGCGCCAGGGCGAACACTGAA. Its protein product is CSARANTE. The whole CDR3 is CSARANTEAFF.

With regard to this clone: The CDR3 extends 3 residues past the end of the read, so its final part is completed from the germline J gene. The V gene is TRBV6-1, the J gene TRBJ2-5; TRBD1 matches 7 bases. Unmatched junction bases numbered 8, after V lost 2 bases and J lost 2 bases. This CDR3 region has 16 residues. Germline-derived CDR1 and CDR2 are MNHNS and SASEGT. The CDR3 sequence is CASSERKGAKQETQYF. The covered CDR3 bases are TGTGCCAGCAGTGAACGAAAGGGGGCGAAGCAAGAGACC.

As for this clone: Read coverage stops 3 residues before the CDR3 terminus; the germline J gene supplies the remainder. J is TRBJ1-2 and V is TRBV6-1, with D tentatively TRBD1 (5 bases). V lost 1 base and J 6 bases, leaving 21 bases between the germline ends. The CDR3 loop spans 17 amino acids. Germline V CDR1 and CDR2: MNHNS, SASEGT. CDR3 protein: CASSEGTTGTMNDGYTF. Incomplete CDR3 DNA: TGTGCCAGCAGTGAAGGTACCACCGGGACTATGAACGATGGC.

In regard to this clone: The CDR3 extends 3 residues past the end of the read, so its final part is completed from the germline J gene. The chain links TRBV6-1 to TRBJ1-5, with TRBD1 as a possible D gene (5 bases). CDR1 is MNHNS, CDR2 SASEGT, per germline. This CDR3 spans 16 amino acids. Trimming removed 2 bases from V and 1 base from J, with 12 bases in between. The DNA read from the CDR3 is TGTGCCAGCAGTGAATCGGGGGGAGGGAGCAATCAGCCC. Its translation: CASSESGGGSNQP. The whole CDR3 protein reads CASSESGGGSNQPQHF.

On this clone: The read finishes 3 residues shy of the CDR3 end, and the germline J gene is used to complete it. The chain uses TRBV7-8 and TRBJ1-1, with D unclear. V was cut by 5 bases and J by 2 bases, with 12 bases left in between. There are 14 residues in the CDR3. Germline V gives CDR1 SGHVS, CDR2 FQNEAQ. This CDR3 is CASSLRLKNTEAFF. The covered CDR3 bases are TGTGCCAGCAGCCTCAGGCTGAAAAACACTGAA.

To note about this clone: The read falls 3 residues short of the CDR3 end, and the missing part is taken from the germline J gene. This rearrangement joins TRBV2 to TRBJ2-3, with 8 bases fitting TRBD2. J lost 6 bases, V lost 4 bases, and 12 bases had no gene match. The CDR3 spans 16 residues. The germline V gene has CDR1 SNHLY and CDR2 FYNNEI. CDR3 bases read: TGTGCCAGCAGTGGGGGGATGGTAGCGGGGCTGGATACG. Translated, it gives CASSGGMVAGLDT. The whole CDR3 protein reads CASSGGMVAGLDTQYF.

Comment on this clone: Read data end 3 residues before the CDR3 end; the end is taken from the germline J gene. The gene calls are TRBV6-1 and TRBJ1-1, with D perhaps TRBD1 (6 bases). CDR1 is MNHNS and CDR2 is SASEGT in the germline V gene. The CDR3 loop spans 11 amino acids. The chain's CDR3 is CASSADSPAFF. The CDR3 bases that were read are TGTGCCAGCAGTGCGGACAGTCCG.

With regard to this clone: From the germline J gene comes the end of the CDR3, since the read stops 3 residues before it. The rearrangement joins TRBV28 to TRBJ2-1, with 11 nucleotides matching TRBD2. The CDR3 totals 16 residues. The germline CDR1 and CDR2 sequences are MDHEN and SYDVKM. The V segment lost 5 bases and the J segment 7 bases; nucleotides outside the gene matches: 10. This chain's CDR3 is CASSPPIAGGLNEQFF. Partial CDR3 DNA: TGTGCCAGCAGTCCCCCGATAGCGGGGGGGCTGAATGAG.

On this clone itself: From the germline J gene comes the end of the CDR3, since the read stops 3 residues before it. The rearrangement joins TRBV2 to TRBJ1-2, with a possible D match to TRBD1 (6 bases). The CDR3 sequence is 16 residues long. Germline values: CDR1 SNHLY, CDR2 FYNNEI. Trimming took 0 bases from V and 6 from J, leaving 17 bases between them. The CDR3 here is CASSEALGGALDGYTF. CDR3 bases read: TGTGCCAGCAGTGAAGCGCTCGGGGGGGCTCTTGATGGC. Combining the CDR3 with reference TRBV2 and TRBJ1-2 gives the whole variable domain EPEVTQTPSHQVTQMGQEVILRCVPISNHLYFYWYRQILGQKVEFLVSFYNNEISEKSEIFDDQFSVERPDGSNFTLKIRSTKLEDSAMYFCASSEALGGALDGYTFGSGTRLTVV.

For this clone: Sequencing ends 3 residues short of the CDR3 end; the germline J gene provides the rest. The J gene is TRBJ1-2, the V gene TRBV19; D may be TRBD1 (6 bases). There are 14 residues in the CDR3. Looked up from germline, CDR1 is LNHDA and CDR2 is SQIVND (reference sequence). With 5 bases removed from V and 3 bases from J, the gap between germline ends came to 13 bases. This chain's CDR3 is CASSFLTGDYGYTF. The covered CDR3 bases are TGTGCCAGTAGTTTCTTGACAGGAGACTATGGC.

Concerning this clone itself: The read gets to within 3 residues of the CDR3 end, and the germline J gene fills in the rest. This chain joins TRBV29-1 and TRBJ2-7, with TRBD1 matching over 7 bases. CDR1 is SQVTM and CDR2 is ANQGSEA in the germline V gene. With V trimmed by 6 bases and J by 6 bases, 11 bases remained unmatched. The CDR3 totals 13 residues. The CDR3 region is CSVGTEMGAEQYF. Partial CDR3 DNA: TGCAGCGTAGGGACAGAAATGGGCGCCGAG.

Concerning this clone itself: The read comes to an end 3 residues before the CDR3 does, leaving the germline J gene to fill in the end. The chain has TRBV2 and TRBJ1-1; D might be TRBD1 (5 bases). Germline V gene data show CDR1 as SNHLY and CDR2 as FYNNEI. The CDR3 loop spans 13 amino acids. V was shortened by 8 bases and J by 3 bases, with 13 bases between the two germline ends. Here the CDR3 reads CASQSIQDTEAFF. Incomplete CDR3 DNA: TGTGCCAGCCAAAGTATACAGGACACTGAA.

Regarding this clone: The CDR3 extends 3 residues past the end of the read, so its final part is completed from the germline J gene. The chain recombines TRBV20-1 with TRBJ2-5; the match to TRBD2 covers 7 bases. V was clipped by 4 bases and J by 3 bases; unmatched bases: 8. In germline, CDR1 is DFQATT, CDR2 SNEGSKA (reference sequence). CDR3 length: 14 amino acids. Partial CDR3 DNA: TGCAGTGCTACGCCCGCCAGCGGGAAAGAGACC. This encodes CSATPASGKET. The whole CDR3 is CSATPASGKETQYF.

Points on this clone: The CDR3 end lies 3 residues beyond the end of the read and is filled in from the germline J gene. J is TRBJ2-5 and V is TRBV24-1; TRBD1 aligns across 9 bases. Germline lookup yields CDR1 KGHDR and CDR2 SFDVKD. V trimming: 10 bases; J trimming: 4 bases; junction bases outside the gene matches: 9. The CDR3 has 14 residues. CDR3 amino acids: CATMGQGQIETQYF. CDR3 bases read: TGTGCCACTATGGGACAGGGACAGATAGAGACC.

In the case of this clone: The CDR3 end is not reached by the read, which stops 3 residues before it; the germline J gene fills it in. The J gene is TRBJ2-3, the V gene TRBV18; unclear D gene. Germline V lookup: CDR1 KGHSH, CDR2 LQKENI. The CDR3 is 15 residues long. V dropped 3 bases and J dropped 4 bases, with 14 bases sitting between them. The CDR3 protein is CASSPMTAGSDTQYF. Partial CDR3 DNA: TGTGCCAGCTCACCCATGACCGCAGGCTCAGATACG.

Details on this clone: The CDR3 end is not reached by the read, which stops 3 residues before it; the germline J gene fills it in. This chain connects TRBV7-6 to TRBJ2-7, with 12 bases matching TRBD2. The CDR3 consists of 15 residues. Germline V gene data show CDR1 as SGHVS and CDR2 as FNYEAQ. Trimming cost V 4 bases and J 6 bases; bases outside gene matches: 7. The sequenced part of the CDR3 DNA is TGTGCCAGCAGCTCGAGGACTAGCGGGGTAAGCGAG. It codes for CASSSRTSGVSE. The entire CDR3 reads CASSSRTSGVSEQYF.

Concerning this clone itself: Read data end 3 residues before the CDR3 end; the end is taken from the germline J gene. This chain links TRBV5-1 with TRBJ1-1; a weak D match, TRBD1 (6 bases). The CDR3 has 14 amino acids. Per the germline V gene, CDR1 is SGHRS and CDR2 is YFSETQ. The V and J ends lost 2 bases and 3 bases respectively, with 11 bases between them. CDR3 bases read: TGCGCCAGCAGCTTCACAGGGAGGGACACTGAA. Translated, it gives CASSFTGRDTE. The CDR3 reads in full as CASSFTGRDTEAFF.